The clone carrying this T cell receptor beta chain was detected a few times. Its target is not known. This record belongs to a study of T cells after yellow fever vaccination. Findings and limits, study-wide: CD4 and CD8 compartments shared a small share of clonotypes, likely from convergent recombination. The secondary response was weaker, and its peak arrived faster, on day 5 versus 15.

The CDR3 length is 16 residues. Germline values: CDR1 MGHRA, CDR2 YSYEKL. V gave up 4 bases and J gave up 1 base, with 16 bases separating them. TCRdb re-derived calls from the 5' RACE reads in MiXCR, one entry per CDR3 protein. The table has around 70,000 distinct CDR3 sequences, more than 5.5% seen once. The sequenced sample was CD8+ T cells sorted from PBMCs, obtained less than 6 days after the first yellow fever vaccination. This sequence was found in a man between 18 and 29 years old who received the YFV17D yellow fever vaccine. The chain recombines TRBV4-1 with TRBJ2-5, with D possibly TRBD1 on 6 matching bases. CDR3 in DNA: TGCGCCAGCAGCCCCCCCTTGGGACACCTCCAAGAGACCCAGTACTTC. Protein sequence: CASSPPLGHLQETQYF.